The 12 T cell receptor beta chains in this list originate from one sample, sequenced in a study of T cell repertoires in cytomegalovirus infection. Their recognized antigens are unknown. TCRdb independently ran MiXCR on the reads; one entry per CDR3 protein. The repertoire holds around 770,000 distinct CDR3 sequences, with about 28% as singletons. This sample comprised cultured CD8+ T cells from PBMCs, obtained from culture after CMV antigen stimulation. The receptors come from a human donor in good health (CMV status not recorded). Some clones in this sample may be carry-over from other donors' samples.

With regard to this clonotype: In this CDR3 the conserved last residue, phenylalanine or tryptophan, is missing, so a read error is likely. The V call is TRBV5-8, the J call TRBJ2-7; D is possibly TRBD1 (5 bases). The germline V gene has CDR1 SGHTS and CDR2 YDEGEE. V lost 10 bases to trimming and J lost 0 bases, with 14 bases between them. The CDR3 has 13 residues. The CDR3 nucleotides read TGTGCCGCAGGGTGGCTCAACTCCTACGAGCAGTACATC. This encodes CAAGWLNSYEQYI.

Only a few counts were recorded for this clonotype. The rearrangement uses TRBV24-1 and TRBJ1-4; D gene uncertain. Germline V gene sequence: CDR1 KGHDR, CDR2 SFDVKD. The CDR3 sequence is 10 residues long. The ends were cut back, 9 bases at V and 8 bases at J, with 6 bases in the middle. CDR3 nucleotide sequence: TGTGCCACCCCGGGGGAAAAACTGTTTTTT. Encoded protein: CATPGEKLFF.

The chain recombines TRBV5-1 with TRBJ1-2; 8 bases are shared with TRBD1. The CDR3 extends over 13 amino acids. The V segment lost 5 bases and the J segment 8 bases; nucleotides outside the gene matches: 8. CDR1 and CDR2 from the germline V gene are SGHRS and YFSETQ. CDR3 amino acids: CASRGGQGSGYTF. In nucleotides, the CDR3 is TGCGCCAGCAGGGGTGGACAGGGATCCGGCTACACCTTC.

There are a few counts of this clonotype. The CDR3 is CAVGGDRGRKTQYF. The CDR3 DNA reads as TGTGCCGTTGGGGGGGACAGGGGGAGGAAGACCCAGTACTTC. The chain recombines TRBV6-1 with TRBJ2-5; 11 bases line up with TRBD1. The CDR3 consists of 14 residues. The J segment lost 6 bases and the V segment lost 11 bases, leaving 11 bases of the junction unmatched. The germline CDR1 and CDR2 sequences are MNHNS and SASEGT.

The chain employs TRBV12-3 or TRBV12-4 and TRBJ1-1, with D maybe TRBD1 (6 bases). This CDR3 spans 15 amino acids. V lost 0 bases, J lost 4 bases, and 12 bases lay in between. The CDR3 bases are TGTGCCAGCAGTTTAGCCCCGGCAGGGGCCACTGAAGCTTTCTTT. It codes for CASSLAPAGATEAFF.

The V and J genes are TRBV7-2 and TRBJ1-1, with a tentative D call TRBD1 (5 bases). The CDR3 consists of 16 residues. CDR1 SGHTA and CDR2 FQGNSA come from the germline V gene. With 5 bases removed from V and 0 bases from J, the gap between germline ends came to 16 bases. CDR3 coding DNA: TGTGCCAGCAGCCCCCGAGCTGGGGGGGTGAACACTGAAGCTTTCTTT. Translating it yields CASSPRAGGVNTEAFF.

This clonotype was seen more than once but under ten times. The chain recombines TRBV27 with TRBJ1-5, with D perhaps TRBD1 (5 bases). Germline-derived CDR1 and CDR2 are MNHEY and SMNVEV (reference sequence). Trimming took 0 bases from V and 3 from J, leaving 15 bases between them. The CDR3 consists of 17 residues. The CDR3 nucleotides are TGTGCCAGCAGTTTATCGGTTTCCCGGGACTACAATCAGCCCCAGCATTTT. Translating it yields CASSLSVSRDYNQPQHF.

The chain joins TRBV12-3 or TRBV12-4 to TRBJ1-6, with D possibly TRBD1 on 6 matching bases. The CDR3 consists of 11 residues. Trimming removed 3 bases from V and 16 bases from J, with 10 bases in between. The CDR3 spells CASSFAGELHF. CDR3 sequence (DNA): TGTGCCAGCAGTTTCGCAGGGGAACTCCACTTT.

This clonotype was counted once. The CDR3 DNA reads TGTGCCAGCAGCTCACACCTCAACAGACCGAACACTGAAGCTTTCTTT. Amino acids: CASSSHLNRPNTEAFF. The rearrangement joins TRBV7-4 to TRBJ1-1; D gene unclear. This CDR3 has 16 amino acids. The germline V gene encodes CDR1 SGHVT and CDR2 SQSDAQ. Trimming took off 4 bases at V and 1 base at J, with 16 bases between the two ends.

A single count supports this clonotype. The V gene is TRBV7-6, the J gene TRBJ2-4, with D possibly TRBD1 on 6 matching bases. Trimming stripped 3 bases from V and 8 bases from J, with 17 bases between. The CDR3 is 15 amino acids. CDR1 is SGHVS, CDR2 FNYEAQ, per germline. CDR3 residues: CASSFSERGLDIQYF. CDR3 DNA: TGTGCCAGCAGCTTCTCGGAAAGGGGGTTGGACATTCAGTACTTC.

This clonotype occurred a few times. The chain is built from TRBV20-1 and TRBJ2-7; possible D gene TRBD1, 5 bases. CDR1 is DFQATT and CDR2 is SNEGSKA in the germline V gene (reference sequence). V lost 0 bases and J 2 bases, leaving 11 bases between the germline ends. The CDR3 covers 14 residues. This chain's CDR3 is CSARDRNRPYEQYF. The CDR3 DNA follows: TGCAGTGCTAGAGATCGTAACAGGCCCTACGAGCAGTACTTC.

This clonotype was found many times. V is TRBV29-1 and J is TRBJ2-1; D is unresolved. CDR1 is SQVTM, CDR2 ANQGSEA, per germline. CDR3 length: 11 amino acids. The V gene lost 0 bases and the J gene lost 6 bases, with 3 bases spanning the gap. The CDR3 loop reads CSVEEVNEQFF. As DNA, the CDR3 is TGCAGCGTTGAAGAGGTCAATGAGCAGTTCTTC.